The entry that follows covers one T cell receptor (beta chain) sequence. Its target is unknown. This entry comes from a study of post-analysis software for immune sequencing data. About the research overall: The study covered relapsing-remitting, secondary progressive and progressive-relapsing courses of multiple sclerosis. Overall study findings and caveats: A few TRBV segments appeared more often in patients than in controls, and TRBV5-6, TRBV5-1 and TRBV20-1 were among these. Samples sharing a preparation batch grouped tightly together when assessed by F measure.

The germline V gene encodes CDR1 DFQATT and CDR2 SNEGSKA (reference sequence). CDR3 length: 14 amino acids. Germline trimming cut 3 bases from V and 4 bases from J; bases unmatched to any gene: 3. Unique molecular identifiers tagged the TCR beta cDNA libraries. TCRdb re-called the PCR reads with MiXCR, one entry per CDR3 protein. The sample yields hundreds of thousands of distinct CDR3 sequences, roughly a third seen once. V usage is TRBV20-1 and J usage is TRBJ2-3, with 11 bases matching TRBD2. The receptor comes from a girl aged 10 to 17 with multiple sclerosis. Sequenced sample: blood. In nucleotides, the CDR3 is TGCAGTGCTAGGCCGGGACTAGCGGCAGATACGCAGTATTTT. As protein: CSARPGLAADTQYF.